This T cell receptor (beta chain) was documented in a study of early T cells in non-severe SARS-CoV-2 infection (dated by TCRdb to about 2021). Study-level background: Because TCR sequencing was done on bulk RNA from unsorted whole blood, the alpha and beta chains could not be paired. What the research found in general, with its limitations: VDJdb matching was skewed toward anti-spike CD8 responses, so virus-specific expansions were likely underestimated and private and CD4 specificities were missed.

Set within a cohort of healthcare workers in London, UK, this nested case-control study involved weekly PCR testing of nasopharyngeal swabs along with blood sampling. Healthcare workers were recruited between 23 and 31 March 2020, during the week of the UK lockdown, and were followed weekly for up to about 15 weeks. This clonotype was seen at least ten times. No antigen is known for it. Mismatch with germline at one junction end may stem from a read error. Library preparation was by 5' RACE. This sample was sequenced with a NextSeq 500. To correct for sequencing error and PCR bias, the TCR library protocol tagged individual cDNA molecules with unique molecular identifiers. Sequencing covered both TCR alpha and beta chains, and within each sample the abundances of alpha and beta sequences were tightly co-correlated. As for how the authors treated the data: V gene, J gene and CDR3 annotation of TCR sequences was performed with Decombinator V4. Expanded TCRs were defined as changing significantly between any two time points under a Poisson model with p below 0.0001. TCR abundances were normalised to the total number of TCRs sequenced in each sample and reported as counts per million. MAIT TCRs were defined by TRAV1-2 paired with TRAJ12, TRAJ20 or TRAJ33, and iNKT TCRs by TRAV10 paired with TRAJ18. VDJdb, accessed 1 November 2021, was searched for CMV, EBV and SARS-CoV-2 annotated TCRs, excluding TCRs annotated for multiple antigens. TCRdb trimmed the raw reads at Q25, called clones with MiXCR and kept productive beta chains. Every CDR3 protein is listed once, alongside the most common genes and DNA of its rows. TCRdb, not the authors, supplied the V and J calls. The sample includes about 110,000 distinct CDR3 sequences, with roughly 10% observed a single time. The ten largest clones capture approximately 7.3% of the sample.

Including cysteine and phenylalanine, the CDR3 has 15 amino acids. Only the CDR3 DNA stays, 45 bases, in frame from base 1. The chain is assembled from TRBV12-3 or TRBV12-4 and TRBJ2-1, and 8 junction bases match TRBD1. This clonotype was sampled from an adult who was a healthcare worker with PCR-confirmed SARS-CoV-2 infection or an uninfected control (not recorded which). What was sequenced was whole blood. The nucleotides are TGTGCCAGCAGCTTAGACAGGGGAAGGTCGGTTGAGCAGTTCTTC. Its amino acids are CASSLDRGRSVEQFF.